A selection of T cell receptor beta chains follows, all from one sample in a study of regulatory T cells in long-lasting Graves disease. TCRdb reanalysed the multiplex PCR reads using MiXCR and keeps one entry per CDR3 protein. The data hold about 470,000 distinct CDR3 sequences, with 20% to 25% observed a single time. The sample here was peripheral blood mononuclear cells (PBMCs), taken when the disease was refractory, from a patient treated with antithyroid drugs. Every receptor here comes from a female donor with Graves disease. The CDR3 runs from the conserved cysteine through the conserved F or W. The order of the fields is clone size, D gene, V gene, J gene, CDR3 protein, CDR3 DNA. The D gene is left open where the match is weak. Expanded clones get a size class; other rows say once, few or many, or leave the size out.

abundance: .; d_gene: .; v_gene: TRBV7-9; j_gene: TRBJ2-3; CDR3aa: CASSYVRDTDTQYF; CDR3nt: TGTGCCAGCAGCTACGTCCGGGACACAGATACGCAGTATTTT
abundance: many; d_gene: .; v_gene: TRBV27; j_gene: TRBJ2-2; CDR3aa: CASRSIGGSNTGELFF; CDR3nt: TGTGCCAGCCGATCAATCGGGGGCTCGAACACCGGGGAGCTGTTTTTT
abundance: few; d_gene: TRBD2; v_gene: TRBV11-2; j_gene: TRBJ2-1; CDR3aa: CASSLGAGGPNEQFF; CDR3nt: TGTGCCAGCAGCTTAGGTGCGGGGGGGCCAAATGAGCAGTTCTTC
abundance: few; d_gene: .; v_gene: TRBV29-1; j_gene: TRBJ2-7; CDR3aa: CSVGAWREVYEQYF; CDR3nt: TGCAGCGTTGGGGCATGGCGAGAAGTCTACGAGCAGTACTTC
abundance: .; d_gene: .; v_gene: TRBV15; j_gene: TRBJ2-2; CDR3aa: CATSRSWVPGELFF; CDR3nt: TGTGCCACCAGCAGATCCTGGGTCCCCGGGGAGCTGTTTTTT
abundance: few; d_gene: TRBD2; v_gene: TRBV10-3; j_gene: TRBJ2-3; CDR3aa: CASGTSGITDTQYF; CDR3nt: TGTGCCAGCGGGACTAGCGGAATCACAGATACGCAGTATTTT
abundance: many; d_gene: .; v_gene: TRBV6-1; j_gene: TRBJ1-2; CDR3aa: CASSETYLYGYTF; CDR3nt: TGTGCCAGCAGTGAGACTTACCTCTATGGCTACACCTTC
abundance: .; d_gene: .; v_gene: TRBV18; j_gene: TRBJ1-2; CDR3aa: CASSPDDSRVGYTF; CDR3nt: TGTGCCAGCTCTCCTGATGACAGCCGTGTGGGCTACACCTTC
abundance: many; d_gene: TRBD1; v_gene: TRBV2; j_gene: TRBJ2-4; CDR3aa: CASSEAPAGGSYIQYF; CDR3nt: TGTGCCAGCAGTGAAGCGCCGGCAGGGGGCAGTTACATTCAGTACTTC
abundance: .; d_gene: TRBD1; v_gene: TRBV20-1; j_gene: TRBJ2-4; CDR3aa: CSAREGGQGSKNIQYF; CDR3nt: TGCAGTGCTAGAGAGGGGGGACAGGGGTCCAAAAACATTCAGTACTTC
abundance: .; d_gene: .; v_gene: TRBV30; j_gene: TRBJ1-1; CDR3aa: CAWSHGQPGTEAFF; CDR3nt: TGTGCCTGGAGTCACGGACAGCCGGGCACTGAAGCTTTCTTT
abundance: many; d_gene: .; v_gene: TRBV28; j_gene: TRBJ2-7; CDR3aa: CASSPLREATYEQYF; CDR3nt: TGTGCCAGCAGTCCCTTGAGGGAGGCTACCTACGAGCAGTACTTC
abundance: .; d_gene: TRBD1; v_gene: TRBV7-2; j_gene: TRBJ1-2; CDR3aa: CASSLSGGLLTGTYGYTF; CDR3nt: TGTGCCAGCAGCTTATCGGGCGGATTATTGACAGGGACCTATGGCTACACCTTC
abundance: many; d_gene: TRBD2; v_gene: TRBV12-3/TRBV12-4; j_gene: TRBJ2-2; CDR3aa: CASSPRGGTGELFF; CDR3nt: TGTGCCAGCAGTCCCCGGGGGGGAACCGGGGAGCTGTTTTTT
abundance: .; d_gene: .; v_gene: TRBV11-2; j_gene: TRBJ1-6; CDR3aa: CASSPLGYYSYNSPLHF; CDR3nt: TGTGCCAGCAGCCCTTTGGGATACTACTCCTATAATTCACCCCTCCACTTT
abundance: .; d_gene: .; v_gene: TRBV2; j_gene: TRBJ1-1; CDR3aa: CASSEEGPRNTEAFF; CDR3nt: TGTGCCAGCAGTGAAGAAGGACCCAGGAACACTGAAGCTTTCTTT
abundance: .; d_gene: TRBD1; v_gene: TRBV6-5; j_gene: TRBJ2-5; CDR3aa: CASSSTGVKETQYF; CDR3nt: TGTGCCAGCAGTTCGACAGGGGTAAAAGAGACCCAGTACTTC
abundance: few; d_gene: TRBD1; v_gene: TRBV7-9; j_gene: TRBJ2-5; CDR3aa: CASSQGQGKETQYF; CDR3nt: TGTGCCAGCAGCCAGGGACAGGGGAAAGAGACCCAGTACTTC
abundance: many; d_gene: TRBD1; v_gene: TRBV12-3/TRBV12-4; j_gene: TRBJ1-4; CDR3aa: CASSGLQGANEKLFF; CDR3nt: TGTGCCAGCAGTGGTCTACAGGGGGCTAATGAAAAACTGTTTTTT
abundance: few; d_gene: .; v_gene: TRBV25-1; j_gene: TRBJ1-3; CDR3aa: CASQGYSGNTIYF; CDR3nt: TGTGCCAGTCAGGGATACTCTGGAAACACCATATATTTT
abundance: few; d_gene: .; v_gene: TRBV5-5; j_gene: TRBJ2-7; CDR3aa: CASSLGLTTLYEQYF; CDR3nt: TGTGCCAGCAGCTTGGGCCTCACGACTCTCTACGAGCAGTACTTC
abundance: .; d_gene: .; v_gene: TRBV18; j_gene: TRBJ1-1; CDR3aa: CASSPRGPDTEAFF; CDR3nt: TGTGCCAGCTCACCCCGGGGCCCGGACACTGAAGCTTTCTTT